These 30 T cell receptor beta chains were all obtained from the same sample, sequenced in a study of blood T cells in healthy people across ages. Then a second PCR, running roughly 7 to 11 cycles, was carried out with a sample-barcoded 5' primer and a J-beta primer mix. TCRdb re-called the 5' RACE reads through MiXCR, storing one row per CDR3 protein. The table shows 650,000 to 950,000 distinct CDR3 sequences, with 40% to 50% occurring only once. Source material: blood. These receptors originate from a man in his sixties in good health.

For the CDR3, the DNA is TGCGCCAGCAGCTTGGGACAGATGATTCAAGAGACCCAGTACTTC. Translation: CASSLGQMIQETQYF. The J gene is TRBJ2-5, the V gene TRBV5-1; D perhaps matches TRBD1 (5 bases). The V and J ends lost 0 bases and 2 bases respectively, with 11 bases between them. Per germline, CDR1 SGHRS and CDR2 YFSETQ. The CDR3 covers 15 residues.

Written as DNA, the CDR3 is TGTGCCAGCAGCTTAGACTGGGTCCCGCAGCCCCAGCATTTT. Protein product: CASSLDWVPQPQHF. The V and J genes are TRBV7-2 and TRBJ1-5; D remains unclear. V shed 1 base and J shed 7 bases, with 11 bases lying between them. This CDR3 has 14 residues. Germline values: CDR1 SGHTA, CDR2 FQGNSA.

V usage is TRBV6-5 and J usage is TRBJ1-4; D ambiguous. CDR1 is MNHEY and CDR2 is SVGAGI in the germline V gene. This CDR3 has 13 residues. The V end lost 10 bases, the J end lost 7 bases, and 16 bases lay between the germline ends. CDR3 loop: CATSRGLGEKLFF. The CDR3 DNA reads as TGTGCCACCTCACGGGGATTGGGTGAAAAACTGTTTTTT.

V gene TRBV4-3 combines with J gene TRBJ1-6, with D possibly matching TRBD1 (6 bases). The V end lost 0 bases, the J end lost 6 bases, and 18 bases lay between the germline ends. CDR3 length: 18 residues. Germline CDR1 LGHNA, CDR2 YSLEER. CDR3 residues: CASSQDLMRAGANSPLHF. The CDR3 nucleotides are TGCGCCAGCAGCCAAGATCTAATGCGGGCAGGGGCTAATTCACCCCTCCACTTT.

The V gene is TRBV29-1, the J gene TRBJ2-1; 9 bases fit TRBD1. The CDR3 covers 21 residues. The germline V gene has CDR1 SQVTM and CDR2 ANQGSEA. J lost 3 bases, V lost 4 bases, and 25 bases had no gene match. The CDR3 coding sequence is TGCAGCGTTGGTCGGGACAGGGCTGGTGCTAGAGAAGGCCACTTCTACAATGAGCAGTTCTTC. Translation gives CSVGRDRAGAREGHFYNEQFF.

The genes are TRBV20-1 and TRBJ1-6; a possible D gene is TRBD1 (6 bases). Between the trimmed V and J ends, which lost 1 base and 7 bases, there was a span of 14 bases. Germline CDR1 reads DFQATT; CDR2 reads SNEGSKA (reference sequence). CDR3 length: 15 amino acids. CDR3 sequence reads: CSARGGGARNSPLHF. The DNA of the CDR3 is TGCAGTGCTAGAGGCGGGGGCGCAAGGAATTCACCCCTCCACTTT.

The chain has TRBV9 and TRBJ2-1, with 15 positions matching TRBD2. Trimming took 3 bases from V and 3 from J; bases not matched to a gene: 4. The CDR3 loop spans 17 amino acids. The V gene's germline CDR1 is SGDLS and CDR2 YYNGEE. The CDR3, as DNA: TGTGCCAGCAGCGCCAGGACTAGCGGGGGGGACTACAATGAGCAGTTCTTC. This translates into CASSARTSGGDYNEQFF.

The chain uses TRBV15 and TRBJ2-4; D is unclear. The CDR3 spans 16 residues. CDR1 LNHNV and CDR2 YYDKDF come from the germline V gene (reference sequence). Trimming shortened V by 0 bases and J by 9 bases, and 18 bases separated the two germline ends. In DNA form, the CDR3 reads TGTGCCACCAGCAGAGATTATGAGCCAGGCCGAGGCATTCAGTACTTC. It translates to CATSRDYEPGRGIQYF.

This clonotype has only a few counts. The rearrangement links TRBV5-6 to TRBJ1-2; D call uncertain. Per germline, CDR1 SGHDT and CDR2 YYEEEE. This CDR3 is built from 14 residues. Trimming left V 4 bases short and J 6 bases short, with 16 bases between. The DNA for the CDR3 is TGTGCCAGCAGCCCCCCCCGGAGGAGCGATGGCTACACCTTC. Encoded protein: CASSPPRRSDGYTF.

The CDR3 DNA reads as TGCAGTGCTAGAAAACCCACAGCGGGGGCCCACAATGAGCAGTACTTC. This codes for CSARKPTAGAHNEQYF. The chain joins TRBV20-1 to TRBJ2-5; 8 bases map to TRBD2. V dropped 2 bases and J dropped 11; count of bases not matched to a gene: 19. Looked up from germline, CDR1 is DFQATT and CDR2 is SNEGSKA (reference sequence). CDR3 size: 16 residues.

About this clonotype: An end of the junction does not agree with germline; a read error may underlie this. The rearrangement joins TRBV11-2 to TRBJ1-2; the match to TRBD1 covers 7 bases. CDR3 length: 13 residues. CDR1 is SGHAT and CDR2 is FQNNGV in the germline V gene. Here the CDR3 reads CAILRPGTEGFTF. CDR3 nucleotides: TGTGCCATCCTACGACCCGGGACAGAAGGCTTCACCTTC.

V and J are TRBV2 and TRBJ1-5; D is unresolved. The CDR3 totals 15 residues. V gave up 4 bases and J gave up 2 bases, with 12 bases separating them. Germline loops: CDR1 SNHLY, CDR2 FYNNEI. The CDR3 region has the DNA TGTGCCAGCAGTGGTCTGGCTCTGGGCAATCAGCCCCAGCATTTT. It encodes CASSGLALGNQPQHF.

This rearrangement joins TRBV21-1 to TRBJ1-5; TRBD1, the table's D call, was not compared with the DNA. TRBV21-1 is a documented pseudogene. The CDR3 covers 14 residues. CDR3 DNA: TGTGCCAGCATCCCACAGGGGGACAGTCAGCCCCAGCATTTT. Encoded protein: CASIPQGDSQPQHF.

The gene calls are TRBV11-2 and TRBJ1-1; D ambiguous. The CDR3 totals 13 residues. CDR1 SGHAT and CDR2 FQNNGV come from the germline V gene. V lost 2 bases, J lost 5 bases, and 9 bases lay in between. This CDR3 reads CASSLSAATEAFF. The CDR3 DNA is TGTGCCAGCAGCTTATCTGCAGCAACTGAAGCTTTCTTT.

This clonotype was seen a handful of times. The chain joins TRBV6-1 to TRBJ2-5; TRBD2 agrees at 9 bases. Germline trimming cut 7 bases from V and 11 bases from J; bases unmatched to any gene: 20. This CDR3 has 16 amino acids. Germline lookup yields CDR1 MNHNS and CDR2 SASEGT. CDR3 protein: CASINRGSGGSLEQYF. CDR3 coding DNA: TGTGCCAGCATCAATAGGGGCAGCGGGGGGTCGTTAGAGCAGTACTTC.

The gene calls are TRBV7-2 and TRBJ2-5, with 7 positions matching TRBD2. This CDR3 region has 16 residues. V lost 0 bases to trimming and J lost 5 bases; unmatched junction nucleotides: 9. Germline loops: CDR1 SGHTA, CDR2 FQGNSA. Here the CDR3 reads CASSLASGDGGETQYF. The CDR3 bases are TGTGCCAGCAGCTTAGCGAGCGGGGACGGGGGGGAGACCCAGTACTTC.

V gene TRBV7-2 combines with J gene TRBJ2-3, with D possibly TRBD2 on 6 matching bases. The CDR3 is 16 residues long. From germline, CDR1 is SGHTA and CDR2 FQGNSA. V was trimmed by 5 bases and J by 1 base, leaving 16 bases between them. DNA for the CDR3: TGTGCCAGCAGCCTACTGGGCGGGGAGGGCACAGATACGCAGTATTTT. It is translated as CASSLLGGEGTDTQYF.

The genes are TRBV7-6 and TRBJ1-1; TRBD1 might be the D (6 bases). Germline CDR1 and CDR2: SGHVS and FNYEAQ. The CDR3 has 15 amino acids. Between the trimmed V and J ends, which lost 6 bases and 1 base, there was a span of 15 bases. CDR3 protein: CASSPEQGSNTEAFF. CDR3 in DNA: TGTGCCAGCAGTCCTGAACAGGGATCGAACACTGAAGCTTTCTTT.

The rearrangement uses TRBV5-1 and TRBJ1-2, with D perhaps matching TRBD1 (5 bases). The CDR3 consists of 17 residues. Germline loops: CDR1 SGHRS, CDR2 YFSETQ. Trimming removed 0 bases at V and 6 bases at J, with 21 bases between. The CDR3 region has the DNA TGCGCCAGCAGCTTGGGGGGCTTAGGGGTTAAACCGGATGGCTACACCTTC. Its translation: CASSLGGLGVKPDGYTF.

This clonotype was seen only a few times. The chain employs TRBV7-9 and TRBJ2-1, with 8 bases that match TRBD1. This CDR3 has 15 amino acids. Trimming took 2 bases from V and 6 from J; bases not matched to a gene: 6. The germline V gene has CDR1 SEHNR and CDR2 FQNEAQ (reference sequence). The CDR3 sequence: CASSLTGTGLNEQFF. In DNA form, the CDR3 reads TGTGCCAGCAGCTTAACCGGGACAGGCCTCAATGAGCAGTTCTTC.

In this sample, this clonotype turned up a few times. The rearrangement joins TRBV6-6 to TRBJ2-3; TRBD1 aligns across 10 bases. Trimming took 6 bases from V and 5 from J; bases not matched to a gene: 8. The CDR3 covers 15 residues. Germline-derived CDR1 and CDR2 are MNHNY and SVGAGI (reference sequence). The CDR3 is CASSSGQGIGDTQYF. CDR3 DNA sequence: TGTGCCAGCAGCTCGGGACAGGGGATTGGAGATACGCAGTATTTT.

This clonotype was counted between two and nine times. The rearrangement links TRBV5-1 to TRBJ2-7; D ambiguous. TRBJ2-5 matches the DNA end more closely, so the J call is doubtful. The CDR3 is made up of 15 amino acids. The germline gives CDR1 SGHRS, CDR2 YFSETQ. CDR3 in DNA: TGCGCCAGCAGCTTGGCCTGGTCAGATGAAGAGACCCAGTACTTC. Amino acids: CASSLAWSDEETQYF.

As for this clonotype: One end of the junction is discordant with germline, which a read error may explain. The chain has TRBV5-1 and TRBJ2-7; 7 bases line up with TRBD2. Germline CDR1 and CDR2: SGHRS and YFSETQ. CDR3 size: 13 residues. The CDR3: CAGSLGLTDEQYF. DNA for the CDR3: TGCGCCGGCAGCTTGGGACTAACCGACGAGCAGTACTTC.

This clonotype was detected many times. V usage is TRBV4-3 and J usage is TRBJ1-5; D call uncertain. The CDR3 has 13 amino acids. Germline V lookup: CDR1 LGHNA, CDR2 YSLEER. The V end lost 0 bases, the J end lost 6 bases, and 6 bases lay between the germline ends. CDR3 DNA: TGCGCCAGCAGCCAAGATATAGGTCAGCCCCAGCATTTT. It specifies CASSQDIGQPQHF.

The chain links TRBV29-1 to TRBJ2-3, with 9 bases lining up with TRBD2. V trimming: 6 bases; J trimming: 6 bases; junction bases outside the gene matches: 10. CDR1 and CDR2 from the germline V gene are SQVTM and ANQGSEA. The CDR3 sequence is 14 residues long. CDR3: CSVTLSGGTDTQYF. CDR3 DNA: TGCAGCGTCACGTTGAGCGGGGGGACGGATACGCAGTATTTT.

This clonotype turned up a few times. CDR3 nucleotides: TGTGCCAGCAGCCCTCAGGCGCGCGAAGGCTACACCTTC. Protein sequence: CASSPQAREGYTF. The J gene is TRBJ1-2, the V gene TRBV7-9; D not resolved. Deletions cut 5 bases from V and 8 bases from J, with 15 bases between. The CDR3 covers 13 residues. CDR1 is SEHNR, CDR2 FQNEAQ, per germline (reference sequence).

This chain links TRBV27 with TRBJ2-5; 8 bases line up with TRBD2. Germline loops: CDR1 MNHEY, CDR2 SMNVEV (reference sequence). The J segment lost 2 bases and the V segment lost 6 bases, leaving 14 bases of the junction unmatched. CDR3 length: 17 residues. CDR3 amino acids: CASSPTRYLAGQETQYF. CDR3 nucleotides: TGTGCCAGCAGCCCTACCCGGTACCTAGCGGGTCAAGAGACCCAGTACTTC.

The chain combines TRBV5-6 with TRBJ2-7; TRBD1 might be the D (6 bases). The V gene's germline CDR1 is SGHDT and CDR2 YYEEEE. The CDR3 contains 14 residues. Trimming cost V 1 base and J 2 bases, with 10 bases left between them. The DNA of the CDR3 is TGTGCCAGCAGCTTGTCTGGACAGCCCTACGAGCAGTACTTC. It is translated as CASSLSGQPYEQYF.

The rearrangement uses TRBV28 and TRBJ2-7; possible D gene TRBD1, 6 bases. Germline lookup yields CDR1 MDHEN and CDR2 SYDVKM. The V end lost 5 bases, the J end lost 2 bases, and 19 bases lay between the germline ends. The CDR3 consists of 16 residues. The DNA for the CDR3 is TGTGCCAGCAGTCCCCCAGGGGTTCGAGTTCCCTACGAGCAGTACTTC. Protein sequence: CASSPPGVRVPYEQYF.

In regard to this clonotype: A junction boundary mismatches the germline segment, possibly from a read error. The chain recombines TRBV4-1 with TRBJ1-4; 10 bases match TRBD1. Germline CDR1 reads MGHRA; CDR2 reads YSYEKL. The CDR3 has 18 residues. The CDR3: CSSSQDDRGPSTNEKLFF. Written as DNA, the CDR3 is TGCTCCAGCAGCCAAGATGACAGGGGGCCCTCAACTAATGAAAAACTGTTTTTT.